A selection of T cell receptor beta chains follows, all from one sample in a study of cytomegalovirus exposure and HLA in healthy donors. Produced via immunoSEQ multiplex PCR; TCRdb's table is partial and in-frame only. The sample consists of about 120,000 clones, 75% to 90% of them appearing once. Specimen: PBMCs. These receptors originate from a man aged 30-40 years in good health and CMV-seropositive. CDR3s include the opening cysteine and the closing phenylalanine or tryptophan. The D gene is left open where the match is weak. The size of a clone is reported for some rows only, either as once, few or many, or as a class for expanded clones.

v_gene	abundance	j_gene	d_gene	CDR3nt	CDR3aa
TRBV5-1	few	TRBJ1-2	TRBD1	TGCGCCAGCAGCCCCGGGACAGAAGTTTATGGCTACACCTTC	CASSPGTEVYGYTF
TRBV7-8	NA	TRBJ2-7	NA	TGTGCCAGCATCCTAGGGCCGGACAGAGAAACCTACGAGCAGTACTTC	CASILGPDRETYEQYF
TRBV5-6	NA	TRBJ1-3	NA	TGTGCCAGCAGCTACGGGGGTGACACCATATATTTT	CASSYGGDTIYF
TRBV5-1	NA	TRBJ2-5	NA	TGCGCCAGCAGCTTCGCTCCTACTGGGGCTCAAGAGACCCAGTACTTC	CASSFAPTGAQETQYF
TRBV4-1	NA	TRBJ2-7	NA	TGCGCCAGCAGCCGGACCGGACAGGGAGGGGCCTACGAGCAGTACTTC	CASSRTGQGGAYEQYF
TRBV11-2	few	TRBJ2-5	TRBD1	TGTGCCAGCAGCCCTTATCAGGGGGTCCAAGAGACCCAGTACTTC	CASSPYQGVQETQYF
TRBV7-9	NA	TRBJ2-7	NA	TGTGCCAGCAGCTTATTGGCAGGGGTGTCCTACGAGCAGTACTTC	CASSLLAGVSYEQYF
TRBV19	NA	TRBJ1-5	NA	TGTGCCAGTAGTCCTCAAGGGGGACAGCCCCAGCATTTT	CASSPQGGQPQHF
TRBV6-5	NA	TRBJ1-2	TRBD1	TGTGCCAGCAGTTACGAAGGGACAGGGATTAACTATGGCTACACCTTC	CASSYEGTGINYGYTF
TRBV14	NA	TRBJ2-1	NA	TGTGCCAGCAGCCAACTGGGGACATACGACAATGAGCAGTTCTTC	CASSQLGTYDNEQFF